These 20 T cell receptor beta chains share one sample of origin, sequenced in a study. A single record per CDR3 protein comes from TCRdb applying MiXCR to the RT-PCR reads. The sample shows approximately 720,000 distinct CDR3 sequences, 14% of them seen only once. The sequenced material came from memory CD4+ T cells from blood. Receptors originate from a female donor in good health, serving as a healthy control.

This clonotype was counted only a few times. This chain uses TRBV30 with TRBJ2-6; 8 bases match TRBD1. V shed 1 base and J 0 bases; nucleotides not matched to a gene: 11. The CDR3 contains 19 residues. The germline gives CDR1 GTSNPN, CDR2 SVGIG (reference sequence). CDR3 loop: CAWSGKMGQAYSGANVLTF. CDR3 in DNA: TGTGCCTGGAGTGGGAAGATGGGACAGGCCTACTCTGGGGCCAACGTCCTGACTTTC.

This clonotype turned up a few times. This chain joins TRBV9 and TRBJ2-2; tentatively, D is TRBD1 or TRBD2 (5 bases each). Germline lookup yields CDR1 SGDLS and CDR2 YYNGEE. V was shortened by 2 bases and J by 5 bases, with 10 bases between the two germline ends. The CDR3 sequence is 14 residues long. CDR3 protein: CASSVFEGTGELFF. DNA of the CDR3: TGTGCCAGCAGCGTGTTTGAGGGGACCGGGGAGCTGTTTTTT.

This clonotype was observed a handful of times. The genes are TRBV7-8 and TRBJ1-1; D gene uncertain. Trimming took 7 bases from V and 7 from J, leaving 19 bases between them. The CDR3 runs to 14 residues. The germline V gene has CDR1 SGHVS and CDR2 FQNEAQ. The CDR3 here is CASIRAPLGGEAFF. CDR3 sequence (DNA): TGTGCCAGCATTAGGGCCCCTTTGGGCGGTGAAGCTTTCTTT.

The CDR3 reads CASSLTGTGGLDQPQHF. CDR3 nucleotide sequence: TGTGCCAGTAGTTTGACCGGGACAGGGGGCCTCGATCAGCCCCAGCATTTT. J is TRBJ1-5 and V is TRBV19, with TRBD1 identical over 12 bases. Germline CDR1 is LNHDA and CDR2 is SQIVND (reference sequence). The CDR3 totals 17 residues. V gave up 5 bases and J gave up 5 bases; unmatched junction bases: 10.

This chain links TRBV11-2 with TRBJ2-7, with a tentative D call TRBD2 (5 bases). This CDR3 is 15 amino acids long. V was clipped by 7 bases and J by 0 bases, with 16 bases between them. Germline V lookup: CDR1 SGHAT, CDR2 FQNNGV. The CDR3 nucleotides are TGTGCCAGCACCCAATTTGGGGAGACCTCCTACGAGCAGTACTTC. Residues: CASTQFGETSYEQYF.

This clonotype has ten or more counts. CDR3 sequence (DNA): TGTGCCAGCAGTTATGGGCGGGACAGCCATATTCCGTTCTTC. It yields the protein CASSYGRDSHIPFF. The chain couples TRBV6-2 or TRBV6-3 to TRBJ2-1; D may be TRBD1 (7 bases). This CDR3 spans 14 amino acids. Between the trimmed V and J ends, which lost 3 bases and 15 bases, there was a span of 21 bases. Germline values: CDR1 MNHEY, CDR2 SVGEGT.

This clonotype was seen more than once but under ten times. The chain recombines TRBV11-2 with TRBJ2-3; 8 bases are shared with TRBD1. Losses at the gene ends were 4 bases for V and 4 bases for J; bases not matched to a gene: 7. Germline CDR1 SGHAT, CDR2 FQNNGV. This CDR3 contains 15 residues. In DNA, the CDR3 is TGTGCCAGCAGCTCCTCGGGACAGGTTTCAGATACGCAGTATTTT. Translating it yields CASSSSGQVSDTQYF.

This clonotype was seen ten or more times. V is TRBV3-1 and J is TRBJ2-3; a weak D match, TRBD2 (6 bases). Trimming cost V 4 bases and J 4 bases, with 21 bases left between them. Germline CDR1 LGHDT, CDR2 YNNKEL (reference sequence). The CDR3 is 17 amino acids. The CDR3 DNA reads as TGTGCCAGCAGCCTATCAAGTCTGCGCGGGAAATCAGATACGCAGTATTTT. The encoded protein is CASSLSSLRGKSDTQYF.

Comment on this clonotype: This likely came from a read error, as a far larger clone is one base away. The genes are TRBV12-3 or TRBV12-4 and TRBJ2-7; D is ambiguous. The CDR3 loop spans 11 amino acids. The DNA for the CDR3 is TGTGACAGCAGTTTCAACTACGAGCAGTACTTC. Its protein product is CDSSFNYEQYF.

The chain is built from TRBV20-1 and TRBJ2-7; possible D gene TRBD2, 7 bases. The length of the CDR3 is 16 residues. V was shortened by 6 bases and J by 5 bases, with 26 bases between the two germline ends. CDR1 DFQATT and CDR2 SNEGSKA come from the germline V gene (reference sequence). The CDR3 sequence: CSAPGAGLGKVDEQYF. As DNA, the CDR3 is TGCAGTGCCCCAGGGGCCGGACTAGGGAAGGTAGACGAGCAGTACTTC.

The chain recombines TRBV18 with TRBJ2-5; D is undetermined. Germline CDR1 is KGHSH and CDR2 is LQKENI. With 4 bases removed from V and 4 bases from J, the gap between germline ends came to 13 bases. This CDR3 has 14 amino acids. Here the CDR3 DNA reads TGTGCCAGCTCACACGACGCTAGGATAGAGACCCAGTACTTC. Protein: CASSHDARIETQYF. The full variable domain, its missing parts supplied by reference TRBV18 and TRBJ2-5, is NAGVMQNPRHLVRRRGQEARLRCSPMKGHSHVYWYRQLPEEGLKFMVYLQKENIIDESGMPKERFSAEFPKEGPSILRIQQVVRGDSAAYFCASSHDARIETQYFGPGTRLLVL.

The V call is TRBV6-5, the J call TRBJ1-5, with D unclear. Trimming shortened V by 6 bases and J by 6 bases, and 9 bases separated the two germline ends. The CDR3 spans 12 residues. From germline, CDR1 is MNHEY and CDR2 SVGAGI. For the CDR3, the DNA is TGTGCCAGCAGATCCAGTGGTCAGCCCCAGCATTTT. Amino acid sequence: CASRSSGQPQHF.

In its sample, this clonotype was seen many times. This chain joins TRBV7-2 and TRBJ2-3; D is unresolved. Trimming removed 2 bases at V and 6 bases at J, with 6 bases between. Germline assignment: CDR1 SGHTA and CDR2 FQGNSA. The CDR3 length is 12 residues. The CDR3 protein is CASSLMVDTQYF. The DNA for the CDR3 is TGTGCCAGCAGCTTAATGGTCGATACGCAGTATTTT. Full variable domain (remainder filled in from reference TRBV7-2 and TRBJ2-3): GAGVSQSPSNKVTEKGKDVELRCDPISGHTALYWYRQSLGQGLEFLIYFQGNSAPDKSGLPSDRFSAERTGGSVSTLTIQRTQQEDSAVYLCASSLMVDTQYFGPGTRLTVL.

The chain recombines TRBV5-1 with TRBJ1-1, with 11 positions matching TRBD1. Germline-derived CDR1 and CDR2 are SGHRS and YFSETQ. The CDR3 length is 16 residues. Trimming took 4 bases from V and 1 from J; bases not matched to a gene: 6. The chain's CDR3 is CASSAGTGGRNTEAFF. In DNA form, the CDR3 reads TGCGCCAGCAGCGCCGGGACAGGGGGGAGGAACACTGAAGCTTTCTTT.

V and J are TRBV5-1 and TRBJ1-4; 9 nucleotides agree with TRBD1. Per the germline V gene, CDR1 is SGHRS and CDR2 is YFSETQ. Germline trimming cut 3 bases from V and 1 base from J; bases unmatched to any gene: 7. The CDR3 is 17 residues long. The CDR3 DNA reads as TGCGCCAGCAGCTCCGTCCCGGGACAGGGAACTAATGAAAAACTGTTTTTT. Translated: CASSSVPGQGTNEKLFF.

This clonotype turned up a few times. The chain is built from TRBV7-3 and TRBJ2-1; possible D gene TRBD1, 6 bases. This CDR3 contains 14 residues. Looked up from germline, CDR1 is SGHTA and CDR2 is FQGTGA. The V end lost 6 bases, the J end lost 5 bases, and 14 bases lay between the germline ends. As DNA, the CDR3 is TGTGCCAGCAGGAAAGTTACAGGGCACAATGAGCAGTTCTTC. Its translation: CASRKVTGHNEQFF.

This clonotype appeared a few times. This chain uses TRBV6-5 with TRBJ2-7; D perhaps matches TRBD2 (6 bases). V lost 2 bases and J 2 bases, leaving 16 bases between the germline ends. Germline CDR1 is MNHEY and CDR2 is SVGAGI. CDR3 length: 16 amino acids. The CDR3 spells CASSYLGGRDPYEQYF. CDR3 DNA: TGTGCCAGCAGTTACCTCGGCGGGCGGGATCCCTACGAGCAGTACTTC.

This clonotype has a count of ten or more. The rearrangement joins TRBV20-1 to TRBJ2-1; D gene uncertain. Deletions cut 7 bases from V and 6 bases from J, with 7 bases between. Germline assignment: CDR1 DFQATT and CDR2 SNEGSKA (reference sequence). The CDR3 contains 10 residues. CDR3 loop: CSVGSNEQFF. The CDR3 DNA reads TGCAGTGTCGGATCCAATGAGCAGTTCTTC.

The chain couples TRBV20-1 to TRBJ1-1; D unresolved. CDR3 length: 12 amino acids. The germline V gene encodes CDR1 DFQATT and CDR2 SNEGSKA (reference sequence). CDR3 sequence: CSLGLENTEAFF. CDR3 DNA: TGCTCTTTAGGGCTCGAGAACACTGAAGCTTTCTTT.

This chain joins TRBV24-1 and TRBJ2-2; D gene uncertain. Per germline, CDR1 KGHDR and CDR2 SFDVKD. With 4 bases removed from V and 5 bases from J, the gap between germline ends came to 13 bases. The CDR3 runs to 15 residues. The CDR3 reads CATSDQTRGTGELFF. For the CDR3, the DNA is TGTGCCACCAGTGACCAGACCAGAGGAACCGGGGAGCTGTTTTTT.